This TCR beta chain was recorded in a study of T cell responses to AZD1222 COVID-19 vaccine. As regards this clone: Its antigen remains unknown.

TCRdb's copy holds only in-frame clones and misses some; the assay was immunoSEQ multiplex PCR. The sample gives about 150,000 clones, around 93% of which show up once; over 7.5% is in the top ten. In germline, CDR1 is SEHNR, CDR2 FQNEAQ (reference sequence). The CDR3 loop spans 14 amino acids. V was clipped by 4 bases and J by 2 bases, with 11 bases between them. Overall study findings and caveats: Among vaccine-associated CD4 TCRs, coverage spanned spike, with dominance at 160-218 and 743-854. Spike-specific TCR breadth and depth grew following two AZD1222 doses. The number of AZD1222 recipients seropositive at baseline was only 5 to 7. Reports say nearly half of spike-specific TCRs go after unmutated variant regions.

The source is an adult in good health. The rearrangement uses TRBV7-9 and TRBJ1-2, with D possibly matching TRBD1 (5 bases). Here the sequenced sample was peripheral blood, taken on day 0 of AZD1222 vaccination. The CDR3 bases are TGTGCCAGCAGCTATTCGAGGGGAAACTATGGCTACACCTTC. As protein: CASSYSRGNYGYTF.